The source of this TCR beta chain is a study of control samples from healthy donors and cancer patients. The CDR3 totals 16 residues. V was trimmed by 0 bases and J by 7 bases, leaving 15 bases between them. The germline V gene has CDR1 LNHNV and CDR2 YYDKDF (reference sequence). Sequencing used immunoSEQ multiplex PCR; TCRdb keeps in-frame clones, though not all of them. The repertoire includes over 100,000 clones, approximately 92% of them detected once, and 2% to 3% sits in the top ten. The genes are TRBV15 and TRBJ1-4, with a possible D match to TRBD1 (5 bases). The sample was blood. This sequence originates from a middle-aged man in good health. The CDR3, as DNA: TGTGCCACCAGCAGAGATCCACGGGCGGGGGTTGAAAAACTGTTTTTT. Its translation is CATSRDPRAGVEKLFF.